This T cell receptor beta chain was obtained from a study of T cells after posttransplantation cyclophosphamide. General study points: Recipient CMV seropositivity and CMV reactivation strongly tracked TRB clonality. Skin or GI-infiltrating T cells shared few TRB sequences with blood. Later blood repertoires were often dominated by clones from the donor CD8+ memory compartment.

This clone was detected ten times or more. Antigen specificity is unknown. Trimming removed 4 bases at V and 8 bases at J, with 24 bases between. Germline V gene lookup returns CDR1 SGDLS and CDR2 YYNGEE. This CDR3 contains 16 residues. Clones were sequenced by immunoSEQ multiplex PCR, and TCRdb holds only the in-frame ones, with some missing. Sampling found tens of thousands of clones, none seen once. The sample taken for sequencing was PBMCs. This chain uses TRBV9 with TRBJ1-2; D might be TRBD1 (5 bases). The TCR comes from a woman in her fifties or sixties in good health and a related stem cell transplant donor. This CDR3 reads CASSRGGLRESEGYTF. CDR3 bases: TGTGCCAGCAGCCGGGGGGGTCTTCGGGAGTCGGAAGGCTACACCTTC.